Here is one T cell receptor beta chain with its context. No antigen is known for it. The data were obtained in a study of human T cells and chemical hapten exposure. The CDR3 is made up of 15 amino acids. Trimming took 6 bases from V and 0 from J, leaving 15 bases between them. Germline V gene sequence: CDR1 SGHTA, CDR2 FQGNSA. In the study's own analysis: Ranging from roughly 23,224 to 750,000, TCR counts per sample had a median value of around 92,000. TCRdb independently ran MiXCR on the RACE reads; one entry per CDR3 protein. The V and J calls come from TCRdb's annotation, not from the publication. In the table there are 360,000 or so distinct CDR3 sequences, roughly 6% of which are singletons. Specified time point: patch test 2, 6 weeks after DPC sensitization. Treatment: therapeutic diphenylcyclopropenone sensitization with weekly scalp DPC. Every patch test was put on after a blood sample was taken.

Study-wide results and limits: Unchanged with DPC sensitization were TCRs above 1 in 1000 frequency.

The receptor was isolated from a woman between 18 and 29 years old with alopecia areata. Some clones in this sample may be carry-over from other donors' samples. The sequencing used whole blood, collected in connection with sensitization to the hapten diphenylcyclopropenone (DPC). The chain links TRBV7-2 to TRBJ2-7, with unresolved D. CDR3 residues: CASSRLGVGSYEQYF. CDR3 DNA: TGTGCCAGCAGTCGTTTAGGTGTCGGCTCCTACGAGCAGTACTTC.